Included here is one TCR beta chain sequence, with context. What it recognizes is unknown. This table comes from immunoSEQ multiplex PCR, and its TCRdb copy is limited to in-frame clones, with some not included. The data contain about 2.1 million clones, approximately 92% of them singletons. The sample is drawn from a study of shared clonotypes between healthy human individuals. Study findings and constraints: Sequencing depth was a factor that was expected to affect clonotype sharing among donors. As a rule, naive subsets had a larger estimated richness than memory subsets.

V dropped 3 bases and J dropped 3 bases, with 15 bases sitting between them. The CDR3 loop spans 15 amino acids. Per the germline V gene, CDR1 is MNHEY and CDR2 is SMNVEV (reference sequence). The naive CD8 population came from CD45RO-negative cells selected for CCR7, without terminally differentiated effector memory CD45RA+ cells. This chain connects TRBV27 to TRBJ2-7; a possible D gene is TRBD2 (5 bases). The TCR was taken from a young man in good health. Some clones in this sample may be carry-over from other donors' samples. The specimen sequenced was naive CD8+ T cells from PBMCs. The CDR3 spells CASSLAASRSYEQYF. The CDR3 DNA reads as TGTGCCAGCAGTTTGGCGGCTAGCCGAAGCTACGAGCAGTACTTC.